Each of the 13 T cell receptor beta chains below was sequenced from the same sample in a study of OX40 agonist ivuxolimab in advanced cancers. Profiled with immunoSEQ multiplex PCR; TCRdb holds only in-frame clones, not every one. This table holds more than 20,000 clones, over 75% found once. The sequences come from CD4+ or CD8+ T cells sorted from blood, collected in a trial of the OX40 agonist ivuxolimab. All receptors come from an adult with an advanced solid tumor such as melanoma, head and neck, liver or kidney cancer.

This sequence joins TRBV25-1 and TRBJ2-1; D might be TRBD2 (6 bases). Deletions cut 1 base from V and 4 bases from J, with 11 bases between. Germline CDR1 and CDR2: MGHDK and SYGVNS. The CDR3 is 15 amino acids. CDR3 region: CASSEFSGGYNEQFF. In nucleotides, the CDR3 is TGTGCCAGCAGTGAATTTAGCGGAGGATACAATGAGCAGTTCTTC.

The V call is TRBV4-2, the J call TRBJ2-7; 15 nucleotides align to TRBD2. This CDR3 has 20 residues. Trimming at V came to 0 bases and at J to 2 bases, leaving 11 bases not matched to a gene. Looked up from germline, CDR1 is LGHNA and CDR2 is YNFKEQ. CDR3 protein: CASSQDLGLAGGETAYEQYF. CDR3 nucleotide sequence: TGTGCCAGCAGCCAAGATCTAGGACTAGCGGGAGGGGAGACCGCCTACGAGCAGTACTTC.

This clone was seen more than once but under ten times. The V call is TRBV4-2, the J call TRBJ2-7; the D gene is possibly TRBD2 (6 bases). V lost 1 base to trimming and J lost 0 bases, with 25 bases between them. This CDR3 has 20 residues. Germline V gene data show CDR1 as LGHNA and CDR2 as YNFKEQ. CDR3 in DNA: TGTGCCAGCAGCCAAGTTGGCCCTCAGCCGGGACTCCCTAGCTCCTACGAGCAGTACTTC. This codes for CASSQVGPQPGLPSSYEQYF.

The sample holds one count of this clone. The rearrangement links TRBV18 to TRBJ2-1, with D perhaps TRBD1 (6 bases). The CDR3 is made up of 13 amino acids. The V end lost 5 bases, the J end lost 5 bases, and 10 bases lay between the germline ends. Per germline, CDR1 KGHSH and CDR2 LQKENI. CDR3 residues: CASSWGLDNEQFF. The CDR3 DNA reads TGTGCCAGCTCATGGGGGCTCGACAATGAGCAGTTCTTC. The whole variable domain, remainder taken from reference TRBV18 and TRBJ2-1, is NAGVMQNPRHLVRRRGQEARLRCSPMKGHSHVYWYRQLPEEGLKFMVYLQKENIIDESGMPKERFSAEFPKEGPSILRIQQVVRGDSAAYFCASSWGLDNEQFFGPGTRLTVL.

CDR3 residues: CASSESAGPQHF. DNA for the CDR3: TGTGCCAGCAGTGAATCCGCGGGGCCCCAGCATTTT. V and J are TRBV25-1 and TRBJ1-5; D ambiguous. In germline, CDR1 is MGHDK, CDR2 SYGVNS. V lost 1 base, J lost 9 bases, and 7 bases lay in between. The CDR3 runs to 12 residues.

This chain connects TRBV10-3 to TRBJ1-1, with D perhaps matching TRBD1 (6 bases). This CDR3 spans 15 amino acids. Germline CDR1 is ENHRY and CDR2 is SYGVKD. The V and J ends lost 0 bases and 6 bases respectively, with 14 bases between them. CDR3: CAISESLAGDPEAFF. DNA of the CDR3: TGTGCCATCAGTGAGTCCTTGGCAGGGGACCCTGAAGCTTTCTTT.

DNA of the CDR3: TGTGCCAGCAGTTCCGGGACTAGCGGAGCTATACTTAAAGAGACCCAGTACTTC. Its protein is CASSSGTSGAILKETQYF. The chain couples TRBV5-4 to TRBJ2-5; 11 positions match TRBD2. Trimming removed 5 bases from V and 3 bases from J; junction bases left unmatched: 15. This CDR3 has 18 amino acids. Germline loops: CDR1 SGHNT, CDR2 YYREEE (reference sequence).

The chain uses TRBV7-2 and TRBJ1-3; 7 nucleotides align to TRBD1. The germline V gene encodes CDR1 SGHTA and CDR2 FQGNSA. Trimming cost V 6 bases and J 0 bases; bases outside gene matches: 5. The CDR3 has 15 amino acids. The CDR3 nucleotides are TGTGCCAGCAGACAGGACAGGACCTCTGGAAACACCATATATTTT. Protein sequence: CASRQDRTSGNTIYF.

The rearrangement joins TRBV6-5 to TRBJ2-7, with 7 bases lining up with TRBD1. With 3 bases clipped from V and 4 bases from J, the junction kept 9 bases outside the gene matches. The V gene's germline CDR1 is MNHEY and CDR2 SVGAGI. This CDR3 comprises 15 residues. The CDR3 DNA follows: TGTGCCAGCAGTTATAGAACAGGGGAATATTACGAGCAGTACTTC. Protein: CASSYRTGEYYEQYF.

The chain links TRBV10-3 to TRBJ2-1; 8 bases match TRBD1. The CDR3 sequence is 15 residues long. From germline, CDR1 is ENHRY and CDR2 SYGVKD. V gave up 6 bases and J gave up 5 bases; unmatched junction bases: 9. In nucleotides, the CDR3 is TGTGCCATCAGCCAATCGACAGGGGCCAACAATGAGCAGTTCTTC. Protein: CAISQSTGANNEQFF.

The chain couples TRBV19 to TRBJ1-2; perhaps TRBD1 as D (6 bases). Per germline, CDR1 LNHDA and CDR2 SQIVND (reference sequence). The CDR3 has 15 amino acids. Trimming stripped 6 bases from V and 5 bases from J, with 19 bases between. This CDR3 is CASRARGGLSYGYTF. CDR3 sequence (DNA): TGTGCCAGTAGGGCTCGTGGGGGGCTATCTTATGGCTACACCTTC.

Only one count was recorded for this clone. This sequence joins TRBV14 and TRBJ1-2, with D perhaps matching TRBD1 (6 bases). Germline CDR1 SGHDN, CDR2 FVKESK. The CDR3 length is 17 residues. Trimming took off 2 bases at V and 0 bases at J, with 16 bases between the two ends. The CDR3 nucleotides read TGTGCCAGCAGCCAACCCCAGGGGTCTAAAGCTAACTATGGCTACACCTTC. It translates to CASSQPQGSKANYGYTF. Looking up the rest from reference TRBV14 and TRBJ1-2 gives the full variable domain: EAGVTQFPSHSVIEKGQTVTLRCDPISGHDNLYWYRRVMGKEIKFLLHFVKESKQDESGMPNNRFLAERTGGTYSTLKVQPAELEDSGVYFCASSQPQGSKANYGYTFGSGTRLTVV.

The chain has TRBV30 and TRBJ2-5, with 8 bases lining up with TRBD1. After removal of 1 base from V and 5 bases from J, the junction contained 9 bases not matched to a gene. In germline, CDR1 is GTSNPN, CDR2 SVGIG (reference sequence). The length of the CDR3 is 15 residues. This CDR3 reads CAWSGQGAGMETQYF. CDR3 in DNA: TGTGCCTGGAGTGGGCAGGGGGCAGGTATGGAGACCCAGTACTTC.